This is a list of T cell receptor beta chains from one sample in a study of blood T cells in healthy people across ages. TCRdb recomputed calls from the 5' RACE reads with MiXCR, one row per CDR3 protein. This sample has approximately 850,000 distinct CDR3 sequences, with about three fifths found just once. Sequenced sample: blood. The origin of the receptors is a man aged 25 to 40 in good health. Both conserved end residues are part of each CDR3. The D gene is left open where the match is weak. The size of a clone is reported for some rows only, either as once, few or many, or as a class for expanded clones.

J,size,D,V,CDR3,DNA
TRBJ2-5,NA,NA,TRBV18,CASSPPQGETQYF,TGTGCCAGCTCACCACCACAGGGAGAGACCCAGTACTTC
TRBJ2-7,few,NA,TRBV10-3,CAISDSKDSYEQYF,TGTGCCATCAGTGACTCTAAGGACAGCTACGAGCAGTACTTC
TRBJ1-2,NA,TRBD1,TRBV29-1,CSTRQGANYGYTF,TGCAGCACCAGACAGGGCGCCAACTATGGCTACACCTTC
TRBJ1-2,NA,TRBD1,TRBV29-1,CSVVGQGNYGYTF,TGCAGCGTTGTTGGACAGGGAAACTATGGCTACACCTTC
TRBJ2-4,NA,NA,TRBV9,CASSVGGGQKNIQYF,TGTGCCAGCAGCGTAGGGGGGGGACAGAAAAACATTCAGTACTTC
TRBJ2-7,few,TRBD1,TRBV29-1,CSVRTGGSSYEQYF,TGCAGCGTCAGGACAGGGGGCAGCTCCTACGAGCAGTACTTC
TRBJ2-1,NA,NA,TRBV16,CASSPGPNPRNEQFF,TGTGCCAGCAGTCCGGGCCCGAACCCAAGAAATGAGCAGTTCTTC
TRBJ2-5,NA,NA,TRBV13,CATAHAARLETQYF,TGTGCCACCGCTCACGCCGCCAGGCTCGAGACCCAGTACTTC
TRBJ2-3,NA,NA,TRBV12-5,CASGSRPSRGDTQYF,TGTGCTAGTGGTTCCCGGCCGTCAAGGGGGGATACGCAGTATTTT
TRBJ2-1,NA,NA,TRBV20-1,CSATGSSPTNEQFF,TGCAGCGCTACGGGGTCATCCCCCACCAATGAGCAGTTCTTC
TRBJ2-3,NA,NA,TRBV9,CASSVGMQGDTQYF,TGTGCCAGCAGCGTCGGCATGCAGGGAGATACGCAGTATTTT
TRBJ2-5,NA,TRBD1,TRBV7-9,CASSFSPGQGLETQYF,TGTGCCAGCAGCTTCTCTCCAGGACAGGGCTTAGAGACCCAGTACTTC
TRBJ1-5,NA,NA,TRBV6-6,CASSYSSDPSNQPQHF,TGTGCCAGCAGTTACTCTTCAGATCCCAGCAATCAGCCCCAGCATTTT
TRBJ2-5,NA,TRBD1,TRBV7-9,CASSIRQGARETQYF,TGTGCCAGCAGCATCCGACAGGGGGCGAGAGAGACCCAGTACTTC
TRBJ2-1,NA,TRBD1,TRBV7-9,CASTASSGTGTGDEQFF,TGTGCCAGCACCGCCTCCTCCGGGACAGGGACGGGTGATGAGCAGTTCTTC
TRBJ1-2,NA,TRBD1,TRBV9,CASSLVGGPNGYTF,TGTGCCAGCAGCTTGGTAGGGGGCCCCAATGGCTACACCTTC
TRBJ2-5,NA,NA,TRBV10-3,CAISESTLQTQYF,TGTGCCATCAGTGAGTCGACTCTACAGACCCAGTACTTC
TRBJ1-6,NA,NA,TRBV30,CAWTRNNSPLHF,TGTGCCTGGACAAGAAATAATTCACCCCTCCACTTT
TRBJ2-4,NA,TRBD1,TRBV6-5,CASSYSTAGGGNIQYF,TGTGCCAGCAGTTACTCGACCGCAGGGGGTGGAAACATTCAGTACTTC
TRBJ2-5,few,NA,TRBV3-1,CASSQDDRPQYF,TGTGCCAGCAGCCAAGACGACCGTCCCCAGTACTTC
TRBJ2-7,few,NA,TRBV27,CATGTPHSGLVSHEQYF,TGTGCCACCGGGACCCCCCATTCAGGACTGGTTAGCCACGAGCAGTACTTC
TRBJ2-1,NA,TRBD1,TRBV11-3,CASSLGRDRGYNEQFF,TGTGCCAGCAGCTTAGGCAGGGACAGGGGTTATAATGAGCAGTTCTTC
TRBJ1-4,NA,TRBD1,TRBV27,CASSLTGEATNEKLFF,TGTGCCAGCAGCTTGACAGGGGAGGCAACTAATGAAAAACTGTTTTTT
TRBJ2-3,NA,NA,TRBV7-2,CASSSYGTSTDTQYF,TGTGCCAGCAGCTCATACGGTACTAGCACAGATACGCAGTATTTT
TRBJ1-1,NA,NA,TRBV12-3/TRBV12-4,CASSFSRMNTEAFF,TGTGCCAGCAGTTTCAGCCGGATGAACACTGAAGCTTTCTTT
TRBJ2-3,NA,TRBD2,TRBV27,CASSPPRGLAGGDTQYF,TGTGCCAGCAGTCCCCCTCGTGGGCTAGCGGGGGGGGATACGCAGTATTTT
TRBJ2-7,NA,TRBD1,TRBV4-2,CASSQEAQGAYEQYF,TGTGCCAGCAGCCAAGAGGCACAGGGGGCCTACGAGCAGTACTTC
TRBJ1-5,NA,NA,TRBV3-1,CASSQAQNQPQHF,TGTGCCAGCAGCCAGGCACAGAATCAGCCCCAGCATTTT
TRBJ1-2,few,NA,TRBV3-1,CASSQWGYYGYTF,TGTGCCAGCAGCCAATGGGGATACTATGGCTACACCTTC
TRBJ2-7,NA,NA,TRBV10-3,CAISGGNSYEQYF,TGTGCCATCAGTGGGGGTAACTCCTACGAGCAGTACTTC
TRBJ2-2,NA,TRBD1,TRBV7-2,CASRLDRRNTGELFF,TGTGCCAGCCGACTGGACAGGCGGAACACCGGGGAGCTGTTTTTT
TRBJ1-2,NA,TRBD1,TRBV7-9,CASSFGQGADGYTF,TGTGCCAGCAGCTTCGGACAGGGGGCCGATGGCTACACCTTC
TRBJ2-4,NA,NA,TRBV5-1,CASSLAQVGGLDIQYF,TGCGCCAGCAGCTTGGCTCAGGTCGGGGGACTGGACATTCAGTACTTC
TRBJ2-5,NA,TRBD2,TRBV5-1,CASSLGGTSVDTQYF,TGCGCCAGCAGCTTGGGGGGGACTAGCGTGGACACCCAGTACTTC
TRBJ2-1,NA,NA,TRBV27,CASFTARYSYTEQFF,TGTGCCAGTTTCACGGCTAGGTACTCCTACACTGAGCAGTTCTTC
TRBJ2-6,NA,NA,TRBV20-1,CSARVQPGANVLTF,TGCAGTGCTAGAGTGCAGCCGGGGGCCAACGTCCTGACTTTC
TRBJ2-3,NA,NA,TRBV5-1,CASCLGSVLDTQYF,TGCGCCAGCTGCTTGGGATCTGTGTTGGATACGCAGTATTTT
TRBJ1-6,NA,TRBD1,TRBV2,CASSAGTGGGSPLHF,TGTGCCAGCAGTGCAGGGACAGGGGGCGGCTCACCCCTCCACTTT
TRBJ2-4,once,TRBD1,TRBV20-1,CRATGAGAKNIQYF,TGCAGGGCAACAGGGGCGGGAGCCAAAAACATTCAGTACTTC
TRBJ2-3,NA,TRBD2,TRBV6-1,CASSRIPGLAGVSDTQYF,TGTGCCAGCAGCAGAATTCCGGGACTAGCGGGGGTGTCAGATACGCAGTATTTT
TRBJ1-1,NA,NA,TRBV29-1,CSVYTVGNTEAFF,TGCAGCGTGTACACTGTAGGAAACACTGAAGCTTTCTTT
TRBJ2-7,NA,TRBD2,TRBV7-2,CASSSSLEKRGGLQYF,TGTGCCAGCAGCTCCAGCCTAGAAAAGCGGGGGGGCCTGCAGTACTTC
TRBJ2-5,few,TRBD2,TRBV20-1,CSARLAGVRETQYF,TGCAGTGCTAGACTTGCGGGGGTAAGGGAGACCCAGTACTTC
TRBJ1-4,few,NA,TRBV6-5,CASTYGGAGRSNEKLFF,TGTGCCAGCACTTATGGGGGCGCGGGTCGGAGTAATGAAAAACTGTTTTTT
TRBJ1-4,NA,NA,TRBV12-3/TRBV12-4,CASSLEAGGTNEKLFF,TGTGCCAGCAGTTTAGAGGCGGGGGGGACTAATGAAAAACTGTTTTTT
TRBJ2-7,few,NA,TRBV14,CASSPYLVHEQYF,TGTGCCAGCAGCCCGTATCTAGTCCACGAGCAGTACTTC
TRBJ2-3,NA,NA,TRBV15,CATSRVDTDTQYF,TGTGCCACCAGCAGAGTCGACACAGATACGCAGTATTTT
TRBJ2-3,NA,TRBD2,TRBV13,CASSLEVGRASDTQYF,TGTGCCAGCAGCTTAGAGGTCGGGAGGGCATCCGATACGCAGTATTTT
TRBJ1-2,NA,NA,TRBV29-1,CSVEGRGGYGYTF,TGCAGCGTTGAGGGCAGGGGAGGCTATGGCTACACCTTC
TRBJ2-5,few,NA,TRBV29-1,CSVWMETQYF,TGCAGCGTTTGGATGGAGACCCAGTACTTC
TRBJ1-1,NA,NA,TRBV28,CASTPQGEGPNTEAFF,TGTGCCAGCACCCCACAGGGTGAGGGACCGAACACTGAAGCTTTCTTT
TRBJ2-4,NA,TRBD2,TRBV28,CASRTAGEGRAYF,TGTGCCAGCAGAACCGCGGGGGAGGGCCGTGCGTACTTC
TRBJ2-5,few,NA,TRBV5-1,CASRRDGEETQYF,TGCGCCAGCAGGCGGGACGGCGAAGAGACCCAGTACTTC
TRBJ2-5,few,NA,TRBV25-1,CASSPSLEQYF,TGTGCCAGCAGCCCCAGTCTTGAGCAGTACTTC
TRBJ2-1,NA,TRBD1,TRBV9,CASSPTGQGVNEQFF,TGTGCCAGCAGCCCCACGGGACAGGGGGTGAATGAGCAGTTCTTC
TRBJ2-1,NA,NA,TRBV11-2,CASSFTHGGTYNEQFF,TGTGCCAGCAGCTTCACCCATGGCGGGACCTACAATGAGCAGTTCTTC
TRBJ1-4,NA,NA,TRBV20-1,CSARVIVREGREKLFF,TGCAGTGCTAGAGTCATAGTCAGGGAAGGTCGAGAAAAACTGTTTTTT
TRBJ1-2,NA,NA,TRBV28,CASSLPVPNYGYTF,TGTGCCAGCAGTTTGCCAGTCCCTAACTATGGCTACACCTTC
TRBJ2-3,few,NA,TRBV4-2,CASSPTGTNTDTQYF,TGTGCCAGCAGCCCGACCGGTACTAACACAGATACGCAGTATTTT
TRBJ2-1,once,NA,TRBV29-1,CSAVSVSSSYNEQFF,TGCAGCGCTGTTAGCGTGAGTAGCTCCTACAATGAGCAGTTCTTC